The 17 T cell receptor beta chains below come from one sample, sequenced in a study of cytomegalovirus exposure and HLA in healthy donors. Vbeta (60) and Jbeta (13) primers were used in the PCR. Some clones are missing from TCRdb's copy, which holds only in-frame ones; the method was immunoSEQ multiplex PCR. Here the sample spans 150,000 or so clones, over 60% being singletons. Sample: PBMCs. Receptors originate from a woman in her 30s in good health and CMV-seropositive.

This clone was seen a handful of times. The V call is TRBV6-6, the J call TRBJ1-4; D perhaps matches TRBD1 (5 bases). Germline V CDR1 and CDR2: MNHNY, SVGAGI (reference sequence). V lost 0 bases and J 15 bases, leaving 14 bases between the germline ends. This CDR3 has 13 amino acids. The CDR3 spells CASSYSGTRRMFF. CDR3 DNA: TGTGCCAGCAGTTACTCCGGGACTCGGAGAATGTTTTTT.

This clone appeared a few times. The J gene is TRBJ1-5, the V gene TRBV7-2; D perhaps matches TRBD1 (5 bases). Germline CDR1 reads SGHTA; CDR2 reads FQGNSA. V was trimmed by 2 bases and J by 4 bases, leaving 21 bases between them. The CDR3 consists of 18 residues. The CDR3 DNA sequence: TGTGCCAGCAGCTTAAGAGTCCCTTCCCAGGGCTTGAATCAGCCCCAGCATTTT. Its protein product is CASSLRVPSQGLNQPQHF.

V and J are TRBV6-1 and TRBJ1-1; D remains ambiguous. The CDR3 runs to 13 residues. The germline V gene has CDR1 MNHNS and CDR2 SASEGT. V shed 4 bases and J shed 1 base, with 7 bases lying between them. The CDR3 protein is CASSGTSNTEAFF. The CDR3 nucleotides are TGTGCCAGCAGTGGAACATCGAACACTGAAGCTTTCTTT.

The chain carries TRBV7-9 and TRBJ1-4; D perhaps matches TRBD1 (6 bases). CDR1 is SEHNR and CDR2 is FQNEAQ in the germline V gene (reference sequence). This CDR3 region has 14 residues. V dropped 8 bases and J dropped 7 bases, with 17 bases sitting between them. The CDR3 loop reads CASGSWGLGEKLFF. The CDR3, as DNA: TGTGCCAGCGGCTCGTGGGGGCTCGGTGAAAAACTGTTTTTT.

The chain carries TRBV28 and TRBJ2-3; 8 nucleotides line up with TRBD2. Germline V gives CDR1 MDHEN, CDR2 SYDVKM. J gave up 3 bases and V 2 bases, and 4 bases lay outside the gene matches. The length of the CDR3 is 15 residues. The CDR3 DNA follows: TGTGCCAGCAGTTTAGCGGGAGGTGATACAGATACGCAGTATTTT. Its protein is CASSLAGGDTDTQYF.

Only a few counts were recorded for this clone. This chain connects TRBV5-1 to TRBJ2-5, with TRBD2 identical over 8 bases. CDR1 is SGHRS and CDR2 is YFSETQ in the germline V gene. The CDR3 consists of 18 residues. V dropped 0 bases and J dropped 2; count of bases not matched to a gene: 12. The CDR3: CASSLGAQRGRRQETQYF. The CDR3 coding sequence is TGCGCCAGCAGCTTGGGGGCCCAGCGCGGGAGGAGGCAAGAGACCCAGTACTTC.

This chain uses TRBV29-1 with TRBJ1-1, with a tentative D call TRBD1 (5 bases). V was pared by 4 bases and J by 4 bases, with 16 bases between. Per the germline V gene, CDR1 is SQVTM and CDR2 is ANQGSEA. The CDR3 runs to 14 residues. The CDR3 DNA is TGCAGCGTTGCTCAGGGTTCCAGGACCACTGAAGCTTTCTTT. This codes for CSVAQGSRTTEAFF.

The rearrangement links TRBV27 to TRBJ1-1; D is unresolved. In germline, CDR1 is MNHEY, CDR2 SMNVEV (reference sequence). The CDR3 sequence is 15 residues long. V gave up 1 base and J gave up 4 bases, with 13 bases separating them. This chain's CDR3 is CASSLFARAVTEAFF. Here the CDR3 DNA reads TGTGCCAGCAGTTTATTTGCCCGCGCGGTCACTGAAGCTTTCTTT.

The rearrangement links TRBV2 to TRBJ2-1, with D possibly TRBD2 on 5 matching bases. The V end was cut by 8 bases, the J end by 4 bases, with 18 bases between. Germline loops: CDR1 SNHLY, CDR2 FYNNEI. The CDR3 is 15 residues long. Here the CDR3 DNA reads TGTGCCAGCCCAAACTCGGAGGCAGGATACAATGAGCAGTTCTTC. It specifies CASPNSEAGYNEQFF.

The chain uses TRBV9 and TRBJ2-1, with 13 bases fitting TRBD2. The CDR3 has 20 residues. Germline CDR1 SGDLS, CDR2 YYNGEE. J was trimmed by 7 bases and V by 0 bases; bases with no gene match: 16. The CDR3 protein is CASSVEGLTSTSGRRNEQFF. CDR3 DNA: TGTGCCAGCAGCGTAGAGGGGCTCACTTCGACTAGCGGGAGGCGGAATGAGCAGTTCTTC.

The V gene is TRBV18, the J gene TRBJ1-1, with 8 bases aligning to TRBD1. The CDR3 runs 13 residues. Germline lookup yields CDR1 KGHSH and CDR2 LQKENI. The V and J ends lost 8 bases and 5 bases, in that order; junction bases with no gene match: 7. This CDR3 reads CASQPYRGTEAFF. CDR3 bases: TGTGCCAGCCAACCATACAGGGGGACTGAAGCTTTCTTT. The full variable domain, rest sourced from reference TRBV18 and TRBJ1-1, is NAGVMQNPRHLVRRRGQEARLRCSPMKGHSHVYWYRQLPEEGLKFMVYLQKENIIDESGMPKERFSAEFPKEGPSILRIQQVVRGDSAAYFCASQPYRGTEAFFGQGTRLTVV.

V is TRBV6-1 and J is TRBJ2-7; the match to TRBD2 covers 15 bases. This CDR3 is 15 amino acids long. The V segment lost 5 bases and the J segment 5 bases; nucleotides outside the gene matches: 4. Per germline, CDR1 MNHNS and CDR2 SASEGT. Here the CDR3 reads CASSNGLAGGDEQYF. The DNA for the CDR3 is TGTGCCAGCAGTAACGGACTAGCGGGAGGGGACGAGCAGTACTTC.

V is TRBV28 and J is TRBJ2-7; weak D call: TRBD1 (6 bases). Germline-derived CDR1 and CDR2 are MDHEN and SYDVKM. The CDR3 length is 15 residues. Trimming removed 5 bases from V and 0 bases from J, with 14 bases in between. CDR3 loop: CASSAGTRDSYEQYF. The CDR3 DNA follows: TGTGCCAGCAGTGCCGGGACACGGGACTCCTACGAGCAGTACTTC.

This clone was seen just once. The V call is TRBV15, the J call TRBJ1-3, with D possibly matching TRBD1 (6 bases). V lost 0 bases and J lost 0, with 9 bases in between. This CDR3 is 16 amino acids long. Germline V gives CDR1 LNHNV, CDR2 YYDKDF (reference sequence). The CDR3 here is CATSRDDRSSGNTIYF. CDR3 sequence (DNA): TGTGCCACCAGCAGAGATGACAGGAGCTCTGGAAACACCATATATTTT.

The rearrangement joins TRBV21-1 to TRBJ2-1; TRBD2 is the table's D call, not checked against the DNA. TRBV21-1 has pseudogene status. This CDR3 spans 12 amino acids. The CDR3 sequence: CASSKRRDEQFF. CDR3 in DNA: TGTGCCAGCAGCAAGCGGCGTGATGAGCAGTTCTTC.

The table lists this clone with a count of one. The chain is built from TRBV6-6 and TRBJ1-2; tentatively, D is TRBD1 (6 bases). The CDR3 spans 15 residues. Trimming removed 5 bases at V and 4 bases at J, with 17 bases between. Germline CDR1 is MNHNY and CDR2 is SVGAGI (reference sequence). The CDR3 protein is CASSGGQSGTYGYTF. The CDR3 DNA follows: TGTGCCAGCAGTGGAGGACAGAGCGGTACCTATGGCTACACCTTC.

This clone was observed a few times. In the same sample, other DNA sequences code for this CDR3. J is TRBJ1-1 and V is TRBV6-6, with D uncertain. Looked up from germline, CDR1 is MNHNY and CDR2 is SVGAGI (reference sequence). V was shortened by 4 bases and J by 1 base, with 7 bases between the two germline ends. The CDR3 spans 13 residues. The CDR3 DNA is TGTGCCAGCAGTTCAAGACAGAACACTGAAGCTTTCTTT. This translates into CASSSRQNTEAFF.